What follows are 9 T cell receptor beta chains derived from one specimen sequenced in a study of cytomegalovirus exposure and HLA in healthy donors. 13 Jbeta primers and 60 Vbeta primers were used for the PCR. Repertoires were generated with immunoSEQ multiplex PCR, while TCRdb's copy carries only in-frame clones and drops some. The sample has 160,000 or so clones, 70% to 85% seen once. The sequenced sample was PBMCs. These TCRs come from a man in his fifties in good health and CMV-seropositive.

Remarks on this clone: The same CDR3 also results from other DNA sequences found in this sample. The V call is TRBV7-3, the J call TRBJ2-2; TRBD1 matches at 7 bases. Trimming removed 5 bases from V and 3 bases from J; junction bases left unmatched: 6. The CDR3 totals 15 residues. The V gene's germline CDR1 is SGHTA and CDR2 FQGTGA. CDR3 nucleotide sequence: TGTGCCAGCAGCCGACAGGGCCGATACACCGGGGAGCTGTTTTTT. Translating gives CASSRQGRYTGELFF.

This chain links TRBV5-1 with TRBJ2-2; 9 bases line up with TRBD2. CDR1 and CDR2 (germline): SGHRS, YFSETQ. CDR3 length equals 17 residues. With V trimmed by 0 bases and J by 3 bases, 6 bases remained unmatched. The CDR3 reads CASSLGTGLAYTGELFF. DNA of the CDR3: TGCGCCAGCAGCTTGGGCACCGGACTAGCGTACACCGGGGAGCTGTTTTTT.

V usage is TRBV2 and J usage is TRBJ1-3; D is uncertain. Germline CDR1 is SNHLY and CDR2 is FYNNEI. V was trimmed by 1 base and J by 0 bases, leaving 7 bases between them. The CDR3 is 15 residues long. DNA for the CDR3: TGTGCCAGCAGTGAAGAGATGGCCTCTGGAAACACCATATATTTT. It translates to CASSEEMASGNTIYF.

The rearrangement links TRBV21-1 to TRBJ2-7; the table's TRBD1 call for D was not verified on the DNA. TRBV21-1 is a pseudogene locus. The CDR3 contains 15 residues. The CDR3 DNA reads as TGTGCCAGCAGCCCCCCGACAGGGCTCTCCTACGAGCAGTACGTC. The encoded protein is CASSPPTGLSYEQYV.

The chain is built from TRBV13 and TRBJ2-5; D may be TRBD2 (6 bases). V was clipped by 5 bases and J by 1 base, with 11 bases between them. The CDR3 runs to 14 residues. CDR1 is PRHDT and CDR2 is FYEKMQ in the germline V gene (reference sequence). The CDR3 is CASSASRGQETQYF. The CDR3 DNA sequence: TGTGCCAGCAGCGCCTCGCGGGGCCAAGAGACCCAGTACTTC.

The chain carries TRBV4-1 and TRBJ1-4, with 10 bases identical to TRBD1. The J segment lost 7 bases and the V segment lost 0 bases, leaving 2 bases of the junction unmatched. CDR3 length equals 15 residues. CDR1 is MGHRA and CDR2 is YSYEKL in the germline V gene. The chain's CDR3 is CASSQETGGVEKLFF. The CDR3 coding sequence is TGCGCCAGCAGCCAAGAGACAGGGGGCGTTGAAAAACTGTTTTTT.

J is TRBJ1-1 and V is TRBV7-6; unclear D gene. The V gene's germline CDR1 is SGHVS and CDR2 FNYEAQ. The CDR3 is 16 residues long. The V end lost 0 bases, the J end lost 6 bases, and 17 bases lay between the germline ends. Here the CDR3 DNA reads TGTGCCAGCAGCTTAGCGGCCTTCCCAGGAGCGGCTGAAGCTTTCTTT. Translation: CASSLAAFPGAAEAFF.

V and J are TRBV19 and TRBJ1-5; 8 nucleotides align to TRBD1. The junction had 8 bases not matched to a gene; V was cut back by 3 bases and J by 1 base. The CDR3 sequence is 17 residues long. Germline CDR1 reads LNHDA; CDR2 reads SQIVND (reference sequence). CDR3 sequence (DNA): TGTGCCAGTAGTATCAGGACAGGGAAACAGAGCAATCAGCCCCAGCATTTT. Its protein product is CASSIRTGKQSNQPQHF.

This clone was recorded only once. This chain joins TRBV29-1 and TRBJ2-3, with 9 bases aligning to TRBD2. The CDR3 is made up of 14 amino acids. Germline assignment: CDR1 SQVTM and CDR2 ANQGSEA. V dropped 5 bases and J dropped 2; count of bases not matched to a gene: 5. The CDR3 nucleotides read TGCAGCGTTTGGGAGCGGGGGGCCACAGATACGCAGTATTTT. Translation: CSVWERGATDTQYF.